Reported below is one T cell receptor (beta chain). No antigen is known for it. Samples came from healthy bone marrow donors. The record originates from a study of cytomegalovirus exposure and HLA in healthy donors. General study results and limits: Accurate predictions that matched the HLA-A and HLA-B alleles of most subjects were reportedly made from TCR beta sequences.

Amplification used 60 Vbeta primers and 13 Jbeta primers. Libraries were prepared by immunoSEQ multiplex PCR; TCRdb keeps only in-frame clonotypes and omits some of them. This table has about 41,000 clones, about 85% appearing once. The CDR3 has 16 residues. The germline V gene has CDR1 MNHEY and CDR2 SVGAGI. V shed 0 bases and J 0 bases; nucleotides not matched to a gene: 2. Material: PBMCs. J is TRBJ1-1 and V is TRBV6-5; 9 bases line up with TRBD1. The receptor was isolated from a middle-aged man in good health and CMV-seronegative. CDR3 amino acids: CASSYSQGAVNTEAFF. CDR3 DNA sequence: TGTGCCAGCAGTTACTCACAGGGGGCTGTGAACACTGAAGCTTTCTTT.